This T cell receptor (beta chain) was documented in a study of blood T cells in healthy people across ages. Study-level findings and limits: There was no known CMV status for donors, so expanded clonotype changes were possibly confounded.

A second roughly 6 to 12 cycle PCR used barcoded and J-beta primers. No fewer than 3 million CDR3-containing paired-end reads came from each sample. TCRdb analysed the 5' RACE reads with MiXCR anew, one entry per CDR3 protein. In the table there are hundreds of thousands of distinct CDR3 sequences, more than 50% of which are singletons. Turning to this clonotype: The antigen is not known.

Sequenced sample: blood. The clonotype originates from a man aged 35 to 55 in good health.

In nucleotides, the CDR3 is TGTGCCAGCAGTTCCGGGACAGATGGCTATGGCTACACCTTC. It yields the protein CASSSGTDGYGYTF. The chain carries TRBV12-3 or TRBV12-4 and TRBJ1-2; 7 nucleotides match TRBD1. Unmatched junction bases numbered 6, after V lost 4 bases and J lost 4 bases. The CDR3 is 14 amino acids.